These T cell receptor beta chains were read from a single sample in a study of blood T cell repertoires in COVID-19. This table comes from immunoSEQ multiplex PCR, and its TCRdb copy is limited to in-frame clones, with some not included. The data hold 70,000 to 85,000 clones, with roughly nine tenths observed a single time. Sequenced input: peripheral blood. The source is a human donor in a cohort sampled during active COVID-19. CDR3s include the opening cysteine and the closing phenylalanine or tryptophan. A D gene is named only where the DNA matches it firmly. Only some rows state a clone size, as once, few, many or a class for expanded clones.

>TRBJ2-7|-|TRBV28|-
TGTGCCAGCAGGACGACAGGTTGGGGTTCCTACGAGCAGTACTTC
CASRTTGWGSYEQYF
>TRBJ2-4|-|TRBV5-4|TRBD2
TGTGCCAGCAGCTTGGCAATAGCGGGAGTGAAAAACATTCAGTACTTC
CASSLAIAGVKNIQYF
>TRBJ2-1|-|TRBV5-1|-
TGCGCCAGCAGCTTGAATGGGGCCAATGAGCAGTTCTTC
CASSLNGANEQFF
>TRBJ2-5|-|TRBV19|TRBD2
TGTGCCAGTAGGTTAGCGGGAGTGGAGACCCAGTACTTC
CASRLAGVETQYF
>TRBJ1-2|-|TRBV6-2/TRBV6-3|-
TGTGCCAGCAGTTACTCGAACAAAGCTAACTATGGCTACACCTTC
CASSYSNKANYGYTF
>TRBJ2-7|-|TRBV5-5|TRBD1
TGTGCCAGCAGCTGGGGACAGGGCTCCTACGAGCAGTACTTC
CASSWGQGSYEQYF
>TRBJ2-7|-|TRBV4-1|-
TGCGCCAGCAGCCCGCGCCGTTTCTCCTACGAGCAGTACTTC
CASSPRRFSYEQYF
>TRBJ1-1|-|TRBV19|-
TGTGCCAGTAGTATCAGCCGGGACACTGAAGCTTTCTTT
CASSISRDTEAFF
>TRBJ2-7|-|TRBV9|TRBD1
TGTGCCAGCAGCAGCCGGGACAGCTCCTACGAGCAGTACTTC
CASSSRDSSYEQYF
>TRBJ2-7|-|TRBV7-2|-
TGTGCCAGCAGCTTGGGCGGGTACTCCTACGAGCAGTACTTC
CASSLGGYSYEQYF
>TRBJ2-7|-|TRBV6-2/TRBV6-3|-
TGTGCCAGCCGCCAACAGCCCTACGAGCAGTACTTC
CASRQQPYEQYF
>TRBJ2-1|few|TRBV27|-
TGTGCCAGCAGTTTAGGTTCACTACTCAATGAGCAGTTCTTC
CASSLGSLLNEQFF
>TRBJ2-7|-|TRBV5-4|TRBD1
TGTGCCAGCAGCTTCGGGACAGCAGACTACGAGCAGTACTTC
CASSFGTADYEQYF
>TRBJ2-7|-|TRBV2|-
TGTGCCAGCAGTGCATTGGGGGCAATACAAAAGCAGTACTTC
CASSALGAIQKQYF
>TRBJ1-4|-|TRBV9|-
TGTGCCAGCAGCTCTGGAGGGACCGATTATGAAAAACTGTTTTTT
CASSSGGTDYEKLFF
>TRBJ2-3|-|TRBV9|TRBD2
TGTGCCAGCAGCGTGGATGACGGGAGGACAGATACGCAGTATTTT
CASSVDDGRTDTQYF
>TRBJ2-6|once|TRBV14|TRBD1
TGTGCCTACAGGGGGCCTGGGGCCAACGTCCTGACTTTC
CAYRGPGANVLTF
>TRBJ2-1|few|TRBV7-9|TRBD2
TGTGCCAGCAGCTGGACTAGCGGGGGTAGCCGGCAGTTCTTC
CASSWTSGGSRQFF
>TRBJ2-3|-|TRBV4-3|-
TGCGCCAGCCGGCCCCATGCGGGGAGCACAGATACGCAGTATTTT
CASRPHAGSTDTQYF
>TRBJ2-1|-|TRBV6-5|TRBD2
TGTGCCAGCAAGACGGGAGGCTACAATGAGCAGTTCTTC
CASKTGGYNEQFF
>TRBJ2-7|-|TRBV19|-
TGTGCCAGTAGTAAATTTACCGATACGGCCTACGAGCAGTACTTC
CASSKFTDTAYEQYF